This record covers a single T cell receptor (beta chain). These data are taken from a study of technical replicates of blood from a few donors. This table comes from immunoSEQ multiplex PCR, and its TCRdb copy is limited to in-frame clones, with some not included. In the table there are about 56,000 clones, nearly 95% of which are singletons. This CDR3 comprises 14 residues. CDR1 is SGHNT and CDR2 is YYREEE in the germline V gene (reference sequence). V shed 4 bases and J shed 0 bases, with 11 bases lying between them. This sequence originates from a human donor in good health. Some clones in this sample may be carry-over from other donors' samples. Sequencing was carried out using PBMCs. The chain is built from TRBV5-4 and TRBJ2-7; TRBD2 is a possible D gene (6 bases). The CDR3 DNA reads TGTGCCAGCAGCAGCAACGGGGGCTCCTACGAGCAGTACTTC. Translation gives CASSSNGGSYEQYF.